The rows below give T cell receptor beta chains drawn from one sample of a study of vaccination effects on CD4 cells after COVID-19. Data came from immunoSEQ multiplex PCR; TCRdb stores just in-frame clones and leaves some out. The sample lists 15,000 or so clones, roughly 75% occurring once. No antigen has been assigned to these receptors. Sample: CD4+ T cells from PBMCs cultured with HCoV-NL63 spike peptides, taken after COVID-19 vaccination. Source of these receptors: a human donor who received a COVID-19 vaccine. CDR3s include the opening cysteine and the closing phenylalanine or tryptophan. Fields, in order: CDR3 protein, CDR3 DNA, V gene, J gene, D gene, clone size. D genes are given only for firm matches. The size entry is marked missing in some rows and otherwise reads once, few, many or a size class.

CASSFGGAETQYF	TGTGCCAGCAGCTTTGGAGGTGCAGAGACCCAGTACTTC	TRBV11-2	TRBJ2-5	NA	NA
CASTTDNMNTEAFF	TGTGCCAGCACTACGGACAACATGAACACTGAAGCTTTCTTT	TRBV2	TRBJ1-1	NA	few
CASSQFGFTDTQYF	TGTGCCAGCAGCCAATTTGGCTTCACAGATACGCAGTATTTT	TRBV16	TRBJ2-3	NA	NA
CASSPKTEYYGYTF	TGTGCCAGCAGCCCTAAAACCGAATACTATGGCTACACCTTC	TRBV5-4	TRBJ1-2	NA	NA
CASGAGLFTSGNTIYF	TGTGCTAGTGGTGCCGGGCTGTTCACCTCTGGAAACACCATATATTTT	TRBV12-5	TRBJ1-3	NA	NA
CAISENSGQGNEKLFF	TGTGCCATCAGTGAAAACTCGGGACAGGGCAATGAAAAACTGTTTTTT	TRBV10-3	TRBJ1-4	TRBD1	NA
CASSFRQQESQYF	TGTGCCAGCAGTTTTAGACAGCAAGAGAGCCAGTACTTC	TRBV12-3/TRBV12-4	TRBJ2-5	NA	NA
CASRPRDRVGEQYF	TGTGCCAGCCGCCCCCGGGACAGGGTGGGGGAGCAGTACTTC	TRBV6-5	TRBJ2-7	TRBD1	NA
CASSFYPTDTGELFF	TGCGCCAGCAGCTTTTACCCAACGGACACCGGGGAGCTGTTTTTT	TRBV5-1	TRBJ2-2	NA	NA
CASTSGQGQGTEAFF	TGCGCCAGCACCTCCGGGCAGGGGCAGGGCACTGAAGCTTTCTTT	TRBV5-1	TRBJ1-1	NA	NA
CASSERDTQYF	TGTGCCAGCAGTGAGCGAGATACGCAGTATTTT	TRBV2	TRBJ2-3	NA	NA
CASSQSGGAQTDTQYF	TGCGCCAGCAGCCAATCCGGCGGGGCTCAAACAGATACGCAGTATTTT	TRBV4-1	TRBJ2-3	NA	NA
CAISESQKEQYF	TGTGCCATCAGTGAGTCCCAGAAGGAGCAGTACTTC	TRBV10-3	TRBJ2-7	NA	large
CASSPRPGQGNTGELFF	TGTGCCAGCAGCCCCAGACCGGGACAGGGGAACACCGGGGAGCTGTTTTTT	TRBV5-8	TRBJ2-2	TRBD1	few
CAISESLLVAGVLKDEQFF	TGTGCCATCAGTGAGTCGCTCCTAGTGGCGGGAGTCCTCAAGGATGAGCAGTTCTTC	TRBV10-3	TRBJ2-1	TRBD2	NA
CAWSVGRGEKLFF	TGTGCCTGGAGTGTAGGAAGAGGGGAAAAACTGTTTTTT	TRBV30	TRBJ1-4	NA	NA
CASSLQGPNSPLHF	TGTGCCAGCAGCCTACAGGGGCCTAATTCACCCCTCCACTTT	TRBV7-9	TRBJ1-6	TRBD1	few
CASSLTRGGNTEAFF	TGCGCCAGCAGCCTAACCCGGGGGGGGAACACTGAAGCTTTCTTT	TRBV5-1	TRBJ1-1	NA	NA
CASSESRREIRPQHF	TGTGCCAGCAGTGAAAGTCGGAGGGAGATTAGGCCCCAGCATTTT	TRBV6-1	TRBJ1-5	NA	NA
CASSQPIRQARDEQYF	TGCGCCAGCAGCCAACCAATAAGACAGGCAAGGGACGAGCAGTACTTC	TRBV4-3	TRBJ2-7	NA	NA
CASSSNRGAVAEAFF	TGTGCCAGCAGCTCCAACAGGGGGGCGGTCGCTGAAGCTTTCTTT	TRBV7-2	TRBJ1-1	TRBD1	NA
CASSPPGGQGYEQYF	TGTGCCAGCAGCCCCCCGGGGGGACAGGGGTACGAGCAGTACTTC	TRBV13	TRBJ2-7	TRBD1	NA
CASSLESGRKPQHF	TGTGCCAGCAGCTTAGAATCAGGAAGGAAGCCCCAGCATTTT	TRBV7-2	TRBJ1-5	NA	NA
CASSPFVGTSLNYEQYF	TGTGCCAGCAGCCCATTCGTGGGGACTAGCTTGAACTACGAGCAGTACTTC	TRBV7-9	TRBJ2-7	TRBD2	NA
CASSPREGLEQYF	TGTGCCAGCAGCCCCAGGGAGGGGCTCGAGCAGTACTTC	TRBV14	TRBJ2-7	TRBD2	NA
CSVVSGATTEAFF	TGCAGCGTTGTCTCGGGGGCGACCACTGAAGCTTTCTTT	TRBV29-1	TRBJ1-1	NA	NA
CSVEGRDLVGEQYF	TGCAGCGTTGAGGGCAGGGATCTTGTGGGCGAGCAGTACTTC	TRBV29-1	TRBJ2-7	NA	NA
CATSRDYSGNTIYF	TGTGCCACCAGCAGAGATTATTCCGGAAACACCATATATTTT	TRBV15	TRBJ1-3	NA	NA
CASSGPTGAPPNYGYTF	TGTGCCAGCAGCGGCCCGACAGGGGCCCCACCAAACTATGGCTACACCTTC	TRBV7-2	TRBJ1-2	TRBD1	large
CASSSPYRVYEQYF	TGTGCCAGCAGCTCTCCTTACAGGGTTTACGAGCAGTACTTC	TRBV7-8	TRBJ2-7	NA	NA
CASSRGSYGYTF	TGTGCCAGCAGTAGGGGGAGCTATGGCTACACCTTC	TRBV28	TRBJ1-2	NA	NA
CASSPGDSTDTQYF	TGCGCCAGCAGCCCAGGAGATAGCACAGATACGCAGTATTTT	TRBV5-1	TRBJ2-3	NA	NA
CASSPSLGSGNTIYF	TGTGCCAGCAGCCCGAGTTTGGGCTCTGGAAACACCATATATTTT	TRBV7-2	TRBJ1-3	NA	few
CASSGQQGAGGNTIYF	TGTGCCAGCAGTGGGCAACAGGGGGCCGGTGGAAACACCATATATTTT	TRBV6-1	TRBJ1-3	TRBD1	NA
CASSSMDREFYGYTF	TGTGCCAGCAGTTCAATGGACAGGGAATTCTATGGCTACACCTTC	TRBV28	TRBJ1-2	TRBD1	NA
CASSESANYGYTF	TGTGCCAGCAGTGAATCCGCTAACTATGGCTACACCTTC	TRBV25-1	TRBJ1-2	NA	NA
CASSQGLAGRNEQFF	TGCGCCAGCAGCCAAGGGCTAGCGGGGCGGAATGAGCAGTTCTTC	TRBV4-1	TRBJ2-1	TRBD2	NA
CASKKGTISYEQYF	TGTGCCAGCAAAAAAGGGACAATCTCCTACGAGCAGTACTTC	TRBV2	TRBJ2-7	NA	few